This TCR beta chain was retrieved from a study of control samples from healthy donors and cancer patients. This clone was seen a handful of times. Clones were sequenced by immunoSEQ multiplex PCR, and TCRdb holds only the in-frame ones, with some missing. The repertoire holds 140,000 or so clones, with 91% as singletons. Trimming left V 3 bases short and J 6 bases short, with 5 bases between. Germline V lookup: CDR1 SGHTA, CDR2 FQGNSA. CDR3 length: 12 amino acids. Sequences were obtained from blood. V and J are TRBV7-2 and TRBJ2-2; no firm D call. This receptor was taken from a man aged 30 to 39 in good health. CDR3 bases: TGTGCCAGCAGCTTTCCACCCGGGGAGCTGTTTTTT. Its translation is CASSFPPGELFF.